One sample yielded the 24 T cell receptor beta chains listed below, sequenced in a study of T cell changes during pregnancy in multiple sclerosis. Profiled with immunoSEQ multiplex PCR; TCRdb holds only in-frame clones, not every one. Of 95,000 to 100,000 clones in the sample, about 91% are singletons; the top ten hold around 3.1%. Sequencing used peripheral blood, obtained in the second trimester of pregnancy. The receptors originated from a female donor with multiple sclerosis, enrolled in a pregnancy study.

The chain combines TRBV28 with TRBJ2-2; no definite D call. The V gene's germline CDR1 is MDHEN and CDR2 SYDVKM. The CDR3 consists of 16 residues. With 5 bases removed from V and 3 bases from J, the gap between germline ends came to 16 bases. CDR3 amino acids: CASSPPGRSYTGELFF. Written as DNA, the CDR3 is TGTGCCAGCAGTCCTCCCGGTAGGAGTTACACCGGGGAGCTGTTTTTT.

The V and J genes are TRBV4-1 and TRBJ2-3, with no clear D. Germline V gives CDR1 MGHRA, CDR2 YSYEKL. The V end was cut by 0 bases, the J end by 0 bases, with 7 bases between. The CDR3 runs 15 residues. CDR3 in DNA: TGCGCCAGCAGCCAAGATGTGACTAGCACAGATACGCAGTATTTT. This encodes CASSQDVTSTDTQYF.

This clone was counted a single time. V usage is TRBV19 and J usage is TRBJ1-2, with 8 nucleotides matching TRBD1. Germline lookup yields CDR1 LNHDA and CDR2 SQIVND (reference sequence). This CDR3 comprises 13 residues. Trimming took 8 bases from V and 2 from J; bases not matched to a gene: 4. DNA of the CDR3: TGTGCCAGTTCAAGGGACAGGAACTATGGCTACACCTTC. This translates into CASSRDRNYGYTF.

The chain carries TRBV7-9 and TRBJ1-4; D is possibly TRBD1 (5 bases). The CDR3 spans 15 residues. Trimming removed 5 bases at V and 6 bases at J, with 16 bases between. Germline V gene lookup returns CDR1 SEHNR and CDR2 FQNEAQ (reference sequence). The CDR3 DNA reads TGTGCCAGCAGCCGGGGGGGAACCACGTATGAAAAACTGTTTTTT. It yields the protein CASSRGGTTYEKLFF.

The J gene is TRBJ2-1, the V gene TRBV5-4; perhaps TRBD2 as D (5 bases). The CDR3 totals 17 residues. The germline V and J ends were trimmed by 4 bases and 3 bases, with 20 bases remaining between them. The germline V gene encodes CDR1 SGHNT and CDR2 YYREEE (reference sequence). The CDR3 protein is CASSPAPKVGVYNEQFF. CDR3 nucleotides: TGTGCCAGCAGCCCGGCTCCCAAGGTCGGGGTCTACAATGAGCAGTTCTTC.

The chain is built from TRBV28 and TRBJ2-3; 8 nucleotides line up with TRBD1. The germline V gene has CDR1 MDHEN and CDR2 SYDVKM. The J segment lost 2 bases and the V segment lost 5 bases, leaving 9 bases of the junction unmatched. The CDR3 length is 16 residues. This CDR3 reads CASSPPWTGTTDTQYF. The CDR3 DNA reads as TGTGCCAGCAGTCCACCTTGGACAGGGACCACAGATACGCAGTATTTT.

The chain has TRBV28 and TRBJ2-1; 10 nucleotides line up with TRBD2. Trimming at V came to 7 bases and at J to 4 bases, leaving 4 bases not matched to a gene. The CDR3 is made up of 14 amino acids. Germline V lookup: CDR1 MDHEN, CDR2 SYDVKM. CDR3: CASTTSGPYNEQFF. The CDR3 DNA sequence: TGTGCCAGCACGACTAGCGGGCCTTACAATGAGCAGTTCTTC.

This sequence joins TRBV7-9 and TRBJ2-4; D is ambiguous. The V gene lost 4 bases and the J gene lost 7 bases, with 8 bases spanning the gap. CDR3 size: 12 residues. CDR1 and CDR2 (germline): SEHNR, FQNEAQ (reference sequence). The CDR3 sequence is CASSSQANIQYF. As DNA, the CDR3 is TGTGCCAGCAGCTCCCAGGCCAACATTCAGTACTTC.

This clone appeared a single time. V usage is TRBV6-5 and J usage is TRBJ2-5, with TRBD2 matching over 7 bases. Germline CDR1 is MNHEY and CDR2 is SVGAGI. This CDR3 region has 15 residues. The ends lost 3 bases at V and 5 bases at J; junction bases unmatched: 9. This chain's CDR3 is CASSYPGLGGETQYF. The CDR3 DNA reads TGTGCCAGCAGTTATCCGGGACTCGGGGGGGAGACCCAGTACTTC.

This rearrangement joins TRBV27 to TRBJ2-1, with D maybe TRBD2 (6 bases). The ends were cut back, 0 bases at V and 6 bases at J, with 9 bases in the middle. Germline loops: CDR1 MNHEY, CDR2 SMNVEV (reference sequence). The CDR3 covers 14 residues. Here the CDR3 reads CASSLSSSVNEQFF. CDR3 coding DNA: TGTGCCAGCAGTTTATCGTCTAGCGTCAATGAGCAGTTCTTC.

This clone appeared a single time. The chain joins TRBV11-3 to TRBJ2-7, with 11 bases lining up with TRBD2. The CDR3 is 16 residues long. V shed 6 bases and J 5 bases; nucleotides not matched to a gene: 12. The germline CDR1 and CDR2 sequences are SGHNT and YENEEA. This CDR3 is CASRNQLAGVSNEQYF. The DNA of the CDR3 is TGTGCCAGCAGAAACCAACTAGCGGGAGTTTCCAACGAGCAGTACTTC.

This chain uses TRBV2 with TRBJ2-1; TRBD2 aligns across 10 bases. This CDR3 is 16 amino acids long. Per the germline V gene, CDR1 is SNHLY and CDR2 is FYNNEI. J was trimmed by 2 bases and V by 3 bases; bases with no gene match: 4. The CDR3 coding sequence is TGTGCCAGCAGTGACCTAGCGGGAGCCACCTACAATGAGCAGTTCTTC. This encodes CASSDLAGATYNEQFF.

This clone was counted a few times. The V and J genes are TRBV5-1 and TRBJ2-1, with 7 positions matching TRBD2. Germline loops: CDR1 SGHRS, CDR2 YFSETQ. CDR3 length: 16 amino acids. V lost 4 bases and J lost 8; bases outside the gene matches: 15. The CDR3 DNA reads as TGCGCCAGCAGCGAAAACTCTGGGGGAGGGGTCCATGAGCAGTTCTTC. This codes for CASSENSGGGVHEQFF.

The chain uses TRBV28 and TRBJ2-7; 7 positions match TRBD2. Trimming cost V 6 bases and J 1 base; bases outside gene matches: 9. Per germline, CDR1 MDHEN and CDR2 SYDVKM. The CDR3 length is 15 residues. The CDR3 protein is CASRSGGMLSYEQYF. CDR3 sequence (DNA): TGTGCCAGCAGGTCCGGGGGGATGCTTTCCTACGAGCAGTACTTC.

The chain has TRBV10-3 and TRBJ2-6, with D possibly TRBD1 on 5 matching bases. This CDR3 contains 18 residues. Looked up from germline, CDR1 is ENHRY and CDR2 is SYGVKD. Deletions cut 3 bases from V and 0 bases from J, with 15 bases between. CDR3 coding DNA: TGTGCCATCAGTGATAAGACAGTAGCATACTCTGGGGCCAACGTCCTGACTTTC. It codes for CAISDKTVAYSGANVLTF.

This rearrangement joins TRBV5-5 to TRBJ1-1, with a possible D match to TRBD1 (5 bases). V was shortened by 5 bases and J by 6 bases, with 20 bases between the two germline ends. The CDR3 length is 15 residues. Per germline, CDR1 SGHKS and CDR2 YYEKEE (reference sequence). DNA for the CDR3: TGTGCCAGCAGGGTAGACACGGGGGTGATGGCTGAAGCTTTCTTT. Its protein product is CASRVDTGVMAEAFF.

The gene calls are TRBV28 and TRBJ2-5; TRBD1 agrees at 7 bases. The CDR3 totals 13 residues. Germline V CDR1 and CDR2: MDHEN, SYDVKM. Trimming at V came to 6 bases and at J to 5 bases, leaving 6 bases not matched to a gene. The CDR3 coding sequence is TGTGCCAGCAGCGGGGACAGTTGGGAGACCCAGTACTTC. Its translation is CASSGDSWETQYF.

This clone was seen once. The V and J genes are TRBV29-1 and TRBJ1-2; possibly TRBD1 for D (6 bases). Trimming removed 3 bases at V and 4 bases at J, with 12 bases between. The CDR3 consists of 13 residues. Looked up from germline, CDR1 is SQVTM and CDR2 is ANQGSEA. This chain's CDR3 is CSVDLGAGYGYTF. Here the CDR3 DNA reads TGCAGCGTTGACTTGGGGGCTGGCTATGGCTACACCTTC.

In this sample, this clone turned up once. The chain carries TRBV28 and TRBJ2-3; unclear D gene. Per the germline V gene, CDR1 is MDHEN and CDR2 is SYDVKM. Trimming took 5 bases from V and 2 from J, leaving 5 bases between them. The CDR3 sequence is 12 residues long. The CDR3 region has the DNA TGTGCCAGCAGTCTCGTCACAGATACGCAGTATTTT. It translates to CASSLVTDTQYF.

The chain combines TRBV4-3 with TRBJ2-3; TRBD2 matches 16 bases. The CDR3 consists of 19 residues. V was clipped by 1 base and J by 3 bases; unmatched bases: 7. Germline-derived CDR1 and CDR2 are LGHNA and YSLEER. This chain's CDR3 is CASSQGPGLAGGRTDTQYF. The CDR3 DNA sequence: TGCGCCAGCAGCCAAGGCCCGGGACTAGCGGGAGGGCGGACAGATACGCAGTATTTT.

The chain carries TRBV19 and TRBJ1-2, with TRBD1 identical over 7 bases. This CDR3 is 15 amino acids long. After removal of 3 bases from V and 6 bases from J, the junction contained 10 bases not matched to a gene. Per the germline V gene, CDR1 is LNHDA and CDR2 is SQIVND (reference sequence). CDR3 nucleotide sequence: TGTGCCAGTAGTATCTTGGGGCAGGGGGTGAATGGCTACACCTTC. Translated, it gives CASSILGQGVNGYTF.

V gene TRBV28 combines with J gene TRBJ1-1, with D unclear. V was shortened by 1 base and J by 4 bases, with 10 bases between the two germline ends. This CDR3 is 14 amino acids long. The V gene's germline CDR1 is MDHEN and CDR2 SYDVKM. The CDR3 spells CASSLFPAGTEAFF. In nucleotides, the CDR3 is TGTGCCAGCAGTTTATTCCCCGCCGGCACTGAAGCTTTCTTT.

The chain joins TRBV9 to TRBJ2-2, with D perhaps matching TRBD1 (6 bases). With 4 bases removed from V and 6 bases from J, the gap between germline ends came to 16 bases. Germline CDR1 SGDLS, CDR2 YYNGEE. CDR3 length: 15 amino acids. The DNA for the CDR3 is TGTGCCAGCAGCAAAGGACAGATCAAGGCCGGGGAGCTGTTTTTT. This codes for CASSKGQIKAGELFF.

This chain connects TRBV4-3 to TRBJ2-1; TRBD2 might be the D (6 bases). The CDR3 has 15 residues. Trimming took off 0 bases at V and 4 bases at J, with 10 bases between the two ends. CDR1 is LGHNA, CDR2 YSLEER, per germline. CDR3 in DNA: TGCGCCAGCAGCCAAGAGTGGCGGGGTTACAATGAGCAGTTCTTC. This codes for CASSQEWRGYNEQFF.